The rows below give T cell receptor beta chains drawn from one sample of a study of control samples from healthy donors and cancer patients. Only in-frame clones appear in the TCRdb table, and some are missing; sequencing was by immunoSEQ multiplex PCR. This table has some 150,000 clones, just under 95% appearing once. Sequenced sample: PBMCs. Receptors were obtained from a man in his 60s with colorectal cancer. Both conserved end residues are part of each CDR3. Fields, in order: V gene, CDR3 length, CDR3 protein.

TRBV4-2 | 16 | CASSQVVSSGTYEQYF
TRBV27 | 13 | CASRSKSYNEQFF
TRBV7-2 | 15 | CASSLRQGNTGELFF
TRBV20-1 | 15 | CSASQWDRSYNEQFF
TRBV30 | 13 | CAWSGLGGEKLFF
TRBV3-1/TRBV3-2 | 16 | CASSQVLAGPYNEQFF
TRBV5-6 | 11 | CASSLSAMVSF
TRBV29-1 | 12 | CSVGVLRDGYTF
TRBV4-3 | 17 | CASSQGFYSGLADTQYF
TRBV6-2/TRBV6-3 | 16 | CASSLGRGRPNYGYTF
TRBV18 | 15 | CASSPMTTNTGELFF
TRBV5-1 | 14 | CASTTGGSPAGYTF
TRBV10-3 | 19 | CAISESLNRGLRKIYGYTF
TRBV11-2 | 14 | CASSLEGSTDTQYF